The 15 T cell receptor beta chains presented below share a single source sample, sequenced in a study of beta chain features in type 1 diabetes. The authors reverse transcribed all of the isolated RNA, so sequencing captured expressed TCRB transcripts. The protocol was immunoSEQ multiplex PCR, while the TCRdb copy is restricted to in-frame clones and leaves out a portion. This table holds 900,000 or so clones, roughly 17% found once. The material sequenced was naive CD4+ T cells from blood. All receptors come from a young woman in good health.

This clone was found a few times. The chain recombines TRBV10-3 with TRBJ2-3, with a possible D match to TRBD2 (6 bases). There are 12 residues in the CDR3. V dropped 6 bases and J dropped 4 bases, with 8 bases sitting between them. Germline V gives CDR1 ENHRY, CDR2 SYGVKD. This CDR3 reads CAIRGDSDTQYF. CDR3 nucleotide sequence: TGTGCCATCAGGGGGGACTCAGATACGCAGTATTTT.

The chain uses TRBV5-1 and TRBJ2-7; 10 bases match TRBD2. The DNA matches TRBJ2-1 better at its end, which makes the J call doubtful. The CDR3 has 17 residues. CDR1 is SGHRS, CDR2 YFSETQ, per germline. The CDR3 is CASSLGPSGSLSNEQFF. CDR3 in DNA: TGCGCCAGCAGCTTGGGGCCTAGCGGGAGTTTATCGAATGAGCAGTTCTTC.

This clone was counted between two and nine times. J is TRBJ2-7 and V is TRBV11-2, with TRBD2 matching over 7 bases. The CDR3 covers 15 residues. V gave up 1 base and J gave up 1 base; unmatched junction bases: 4. Germline CDR1 reads SGHAT; CDR2 reads FQNNGV. CDR3 DNA: TGTGCCAGCAGCTTAGGGAGTAGCGGGTCCTACGAGCAGTACTTC. It encodes CASSLGSSGSYEQYF.

This clone was picked up a small number of times. The chain combines TRBV10-3 with TRBJ2-3, with 10 bases identical to TRBD2. The germline V gene encodes CDR1 ENHRY and CDR2 SYGVKD. V lost 8 bases and J lost 6; bases outside the gene matches: 8. This CDR3 has 14 amino acids. The CDR3 protein is CAIAGLAGADTQYF. CDR3 sequence (DNA): TGTGCCATCGCTGGGCTAGCGGGAGCGGATACGCAGTATTTT.

This clone occurred a few times. The V call is TRBV10-3, the J call TRBJ2-2, with D possibly matching TRBD1 (5 bases). This CDR3 comprises 15 residues. With 6 bases removed from V and 3 bases from J, the gap between germline ends came to 14 bases. Per the germline V gene, CDR1 is ENHRY and CDR2 is SYGVKD. The CDR3 protein is CAIRAWGADTGELFF. The CDR3 DNA follows: TGTGCCATCAGGGCCTGGGGCGCGGACACCGGGGAGCTGTTTTTT.

The chain combines TRBV5-4 with TRBJ2-5; 8 nucleotides align to TRBD1. CDR1 is SGHNT and CDR2 is YYREEE in the germline V gene (reference sequence). Trimming cost V 3 bases and J 8 bases; bases outside gene matches: 12. The CDR3 spans 15 residues. The CDR3 bases are TGTGCCAGCAGCTCTCCGGGGACAGGACTTGTAACCCAGTACTTC. Translation: CASSSPGTGLVTQYF.

This clone turned up a few times. This chain links TRBV21-1 with TRBJ1-5. TRBV21-1 is recorded as a pseudogene. This CDR3 spans 15 amino acids. The CDR3 protein is CASSNCVALNQPQHF. In nucleotides, the CDR3 is TGTGCCAGCAGCAATTGCGTAGCCTTAAATCAGCCCCAGCATTTT.

This rearrangement joins TRBV19 to TRBJ2-3, with 9 bases fitting TRBD1. Germline V gene lookup returns CDR1 LNHDA and CDR2 SQIVND (reference sequence). Losses at the gene ends were 5 bases for V and 2 bases for J; bases not matched to a gene: 11. The CDR3 spans 17 residues. This CDR3 reads CASSPHSGQGVTDTQYF. CDR3 nucleotides: TGTGCCAGTAGTCCTCACTCGGGACAGGGTGTCACAGATACGCAGTATTTT.

The chain links TRBV7-2 to TRBJ1-2; D may be TRBD1 (5 bases). Trimming removed 1 base at V and 4 bases at J, with 13 bases between. This CDR3 region has 15 residues. The germline V gene has CDR1 SGHTA and CDR2 FQGNSA. For the CDR3, the DNA is TGTGCCAGCAGCTTAGATGTGGGGCCAGGCTATGGCTACACCTTC. Protein product: CASSLDVGPGYGYTF.

CDR3 sequence (DNA): TGTGCCAGCAGCTTTCGAGCGGGAGCGTTCACAGATACGCAGTATTTT. Translated, it gives CASSFRAGAFTDTQYF. The J gene is TRBJ2-3, the V gene TRBV7-8, with 8 nucleotides matching TRBD2. V gave up 3 bases and J gave up 2 bases; unmatched junction bases: 7. In germline, CDR1 is SGHVS, CDR2 FQNEAQ. The CDR3 is made up of 16 amino acids.

The V call is TRBV18, the J call TRBJ2-3, with D perhaps matching TRBD1 (5 bases). CDR1 and CDR2 (germline): KGHSH, LQKENI. The V gene lost 1 base and the J gene lost 4 bases, with 9 bases spanning the gap. The CDR3 spans 14 residues. CDR3 in amino acids: CASSPRRDPDTQYF. In DNA, the CDR3 is TGTGCCAGCTCACCACGCAGGGATCCAGATACGCAGTATTTT.

V gene TRBV10-3 combines with J gene TRBJ2-2; the D is unclear. The CDR3 is made up of 15 amino acids. CDR1 is ENHRY and CDR2 is SYGVKD in the germline V gene. The V and J ends lost 10 bases and 1 base respectively, with 16 bases between them. The CDR3, as DNA: TGTGCCACCAAGAGAACTACTCTGAACACCGGGGAGCTGTTTTTT. Amino acids: CATKRTTLNTGELFF.

In its sample, this clone was seen a few times. The rearrangement links TRBV5-1 to TRBJ2-3; 7 nucleotides align to TRBD1. The CDR3 is made up of 15 amino acids. The ends lost 0 bases at V and 3 bases at J; junction bases unmatched: 4. CDR1 and CDR2 from the germline V gene are SGHRS and YFSETQ. The CDR3 DNA reads as TGCGCCAGCAGCTTGGACGACAGGGAGACAGATACGCAGTATTTT. It encodes CASSLDDRETDTQYF.

J is TRBJ1-5 and V is TRBV28; no definite D call. Between the trimmed V and J ends, which lost 10 bases and 0 bases, there was a span of 10 bases. Per the germline V gene, CDR1 is MDHEN and CDR2 is SYDVKM. The CDR3 spans 13 residues. The CDR3: CAINRYSNQPQHF. Written as DNA, the CDR3 is TGTGCCATCAATCGATATAGCAATCAGCCCCAGCATTTT.

The V and J genes are TRBV7-2 and TRBJ2-3; TRBD1 might be the D (6 bases). This CDR3 comprises 16 residues. Germline CDR1 is SGHTA and CDR2 is FQGNSA. V was clipped by 0 bases and J by 1 base, with 11 bases between them. CDR3 region: CASSLAEQGGTDTQYF. DNA for the CDR3: TGTGCCAGCAGCTTAGCAGAACAGGGAGGCACAGATACGCAGTATTTT. The variable domain in full, with the rest retrieved from reference TRBV7-2 and TRBJ2-3, is GAGVSQSPSNKVTEKGKDVELRCDPISGHTALYWYRQSLGQGLEFLIYFQGNSAPDKSGLPSDRFSAERTGGSVSTLTIQRTQQEDSAVYLCASSLAEQGGTDTQYFGPGTRLTVL.